The text below deals with one TCR beta chain. The clone's antigen remains unknown. No base quality information exists; no much larger clone differs at one position. T-cell subsets were not sorted, so the analysis was performed on bulk bone marrow. Bone marrow from around 10 myelodysplastic syndrome patients, collected before and after hypomethylating agent therapy, underwent immunosequencing of the TCR beta CDR3 regions. For longitudinal repertoire tracking, every patient provided one baseline bone marrow and two to three bone marrows collected at different post-treatment timepoints. Genomic DNA was isolated from whole bone marrow, and DNA quality was assessed with TapeStation, NanoDrop OneC and PicoGreen assays. The data were taken from a study of hypomethylating agent response in myelodysplastic syndrome (dated by TCRdb to the early 2020s). For the study in its entirety: The hypomethylating agents azacitidine (about 75% of the 11) or decitabine (3 of 11) were used to treat the patients. Patients had a mean age of about 78 +/- 6.2 years, and a diploid cytogenetic profile was the most common. TET2 was the most frequent mutation, present in about 45% of the 11 patients. About five patients did not respond, whereas 6 or 7 responded with either complete response or hematologic improvement. The cohort included several male and a couple of female myelodysplastic syndrome patients. Response was defined as complete response or hematologic improvement, and patients meeting neither criterion were classed as non-responders.

CDR1 is given as SGHAT and CDR2 as FQNNGV, both from the germline V gene. The CDR3 starts with the cysteine, ends with the phenylalanine, and has 17 residues. The read is trimmed to its CDR3 DNA, 51 bases read in frame from base 1. The V end loses 1 base and the J end loses 1 base, and a stretch of 16 bases separates them. The library was generated by the immunoSEQ multiplex PCR assay. Sequencing was run at survey resolution with two replicates of 200 ng each, for a total of about 400 ng of DNA per sample. Using multiplex PCR primers aimed at V and J genes, the hsTCRB kit picked up rearranged TCRB sequences in genomic DNA. In the first PCR, the CDR3 region was amplified for 30 to 35 cycles with the QIAGEN Multiplex PCR Kit. Sample barcodes and Illumina adapters were attached to each replicate during a second PCR lasting 7 to 9 cycles. Quantification of the pooled libraries was done with a QuantStudio 6 and the KAPA library quantification kit. Roughly 15 pM of pooled libraries went onto an Illumina MiSeq for sequencing, using single-end reads of 156 cycles plus an index read of 15 cycles. Regarding the original processing steps: Of about 150,000 unique clonotypes, roughly 1.5% were flagged by VDJdb annotation as previously reported viral-epitope-specific clonotypes. Raw reads were processed by the immunoSEQ Data Assistant and immunoSEQ Analyzer into normalized, annotated TCRB repertoires. Clonotype analysis used the immunarch R package version 0.6.5 and BioAnalyzer. Every repertoire was downsampled to the clone count of the smallest repertoire before richness was estimated. Clonotypes were classified as expanded, contracted or novel by Fisher's exact tests, with novel defined as zero frequency before treatment. Significantly changed CDR3 beta sequences were clustered with GLIPH2 using simulation_depth=1000 and kmer_min_depth=3, and CDR3s shorter than five residues were excluded. This is the immuneACCESS table as TCRdb keeps it, with only in-frame sequences that have V and J called. A part of the clones is gone; compared with another copy, unresolved V genes explain less than half, and the rest is unexplained. From that table come the V and J calls and clone size; the DNA was used to work out D and trimming. Here the sample has some 5,900 clones; about nine tenths occur a single time. The top ten clonotypes cover under 15% of the sample.

Findings and caveats that apply to the study as a whole: Novel clonotypes were found to emerge more often in responders, whereas more contracted clonotypes were observed in non-responders after treatment. Whether the shared GLIPH2 clusters possibly recognize novel MDS antigens was not confirmed and still needs to be tested experimentally. No significant change in richness, rarefaction diversity or clonality was detected after hypomethylating agent treatment, either across all patients or within response groups. The cohort was small, with only 11 patients analyzed. The healthy control donors were not matched in age to the MDS patients, and this mismatch could have affected the comparison between MDS and healthy donors.

This receptor was obtained from a human donor with myelodysplastic syndrome. Recombination connected TRBV11-2 to TRBJ1-1; the best D guess is TRBD1, with 6 bases matching. The source was bone marrow, collected before or after starting hypomethylating agent treatment for myelodysplastic syndrome (not recorded which). CDR3 loop: CASSLGGPWQANTEAFF. The bases read TGTGCCAGCAGCTTAGGGGGGCCGTGGCAGGCGAACACTGAAGCTTTCTTT.